One sample yielded the 26 T cell receptor beta chains listed below, sequenced in a study of blood T cells in healthy people across ages (dated by TCRdb to between 2014 and 2016). Preparation of the library involved 5' RACE. The instrument was an Illumina HiSeq 2500. A second PCR of about 7 to 12 cycles was run with a J-beta primer mix and a sample-barcoded 5' primer. Using fastp at Q25 and MiXCR, TCRdb reprocessed the public reads and kept productive beta chains. Rows with a matching CDR3 protein are joined into one entry that keeps the most common DNA and genes. The table for this sample lists 700,000 to 800,000 distinct CDR3 sequences; roughly 43% of them were counted only once. Of the sample, 20% to 25% is held by the ten largest clones. Sequenced input: blood. The receptors originated from an older woman in good health.

The gene calls are TRBV7-3 and TRBJ2-2; 9 bases align to TRBD1. Trimming cost V 0 bases and J 6 bases; bases outside gene matches: 8. This CDR3 has 17 amino acids. Germline CDR1 is SGHTA and CDR2 is FQGTGA. The CDR3 DNA reads TGTGCCAGCAGCTTAACTTCAGGGGGACAGGGCCCCGGGGAGCTGTTTTTT. As protein: CASSLTSGGQGPGELFF.

This clonotype has just one count. The junction does not match germline at one end; this may be a read error. The CDR3 loop reads CTSSSRTSSDTQYF. The CDR3 bases are TGTACCAGCAGTTCCCGGACTAGCTCGGATACGCAGTATTTT. This chain links TRBV28 with TRBJ2-3, with 8 bases lining up with TRBD2. Germline assignment: CDR1 MDHEN and CDR2 SYDVKM. CDR3 length: 14 amino acids.

Many counts were recorded for this clonotype. The genes are TRBV3-1 and TRBJ1-1, with D possibly TRBD1 on 6 matching bases. The CDR3 extends over 15 amino acids. The V end lost 4 bases, the J end lost 0 bases, and 12 bases lay between the germline ends. Germline CDR1 and CDR2: LGHDT and YNNKEL (reference sequence). CDR3 sequence: CASSPQGRMNTEAFF. DNA for the CDR3: TGTGCCAGCAGCCCCCAGGGGAGAATGAACACTGAAGCTTTCTTT.

This clonotype was seen only a few times. This CDR3 is CASSFGQGENGYTF. The CDR3 bases are TGTGCCAGCAGCTTTGGCCAGGGAGAGAATGGCTACACCTTC. This chain uses TRBV7-2 with TRBJ1-2, with a possible D match to TRBD1 (5 bases). Between the trimmed V and J ends, which lost 3 bases and 6 bases, there was a span of 14 bases. The CDR3 runs 14 residues. Germline values: CDR1 SGHTA, CDR2 FQGNSA.

In regard to this clonotype: A much larger clone is a single base away; this may be a read error. V gene TRBV29-1 combines with J gene TRBJ2-5, with D hard to call. The CDR3 consists of 12 residues. V lost 4 bases and J lost 1, with 7 bases in between. Germline-derived CDR1 and CDR2 are SQVTM and ANQGSEA. The CDR3 DNA reads as TGCAGCGTTGCGTCTAGCCAAGAGACCCAGTACTTC. Amino acid sequence: CSVASSQETQYF.

There are a few counts of this clonotype. This chain uses TRBV14 with TRBJ2-4; the D gene is possibly TRBD1 (5 bases). This CDR3 is built from 17 residues. Germline CDR1 and CDR2: SGHDN and FVKESK. V was cut by 0 bases and J by 1 base, with 13 bases left in between. In nucleotides, the CDR3 is TGTGCCAGCAGCCAAGATTGGCGGTGGGGCGCCAAAAACATTCAGTACTTC. Residues: CASSQDWRWGAKNIQYF.

The gene calls are TRBV5-1 and TRBJ2-7; perhaps TRBD2 as D (7 bases). The CDR3 totals 14 residues. Per germline, CDR1 SGHRS and CDR2 YFSETQ. Deletions cut 3 bases from V and 5 bases from J, with 15 bases between. This chain's CDR3 is CASSSIGGEHEQYF. In nucleotides, the CDR3 is TGCGCCAGCAGCTCGATAGGGGGGGAGCACGAGCAGTACTTC.

V is TRBV20-1 and J is TRBJ1-2, with D perhaps matching TRBD1 (6 bases). V lost 3 bases and J lost 4, with 12 bases in between. CDR3 length equals 13 residues. Germline V gives CDR1 DFQATT, CDR2 SNEGSKA (reference sequence). CDR3 sequence reads: CSASGGSGYGYTF. CDR3 coding DNA: TGCAGTGCTAGCGGGGGCTCGGGCTATGGCTACACCTTC.

The V call is TRBV7-9, the J call TRBJ2-1, with 7 bases lining up with TRBD2. This CDR3 region has 15 residues. Germline V gene lookup returns CDR1 SEHNR and CDR2 FQNEAQ (reference sequence). V was pared by 5 bases and J by 2 bases, with 6 bases of the junction left unmatched. The chain's CDR3 is CASSPRGSTYNEQFF. The DNA for the CDR3 is TGTGCCAGCAGCCCGCGCGGGAGCACCTACAATGAGCAGTTCTTC.

The rearrangement links TRBV30 to TRBJ1-5; TRBD1 might be the D (6 bases). CDR3 size: 16 residues. V was pared by 2 bases and J by 1 base, with 15 bases between. Germline CDR1 GTSNPN, CDR2 SVGIG (reference sequence). DNA of the CDR3: TGTGCCTGGAGTAGGGGGGGCAGTTCGAGCAATCAGCCCCAGCATTTT. It codes for CAWSRGGSSSNQPQHF.

This sequence joins TRBV3-1 and TRBJ2-3; D might be TRBD1 (5 bases). The germline V and J ends were trimmed by 4 bases and 2 bases, with 10 bases remaining between them. The germline V gene encodes CDR1 LGHDT and CDR2 YNNKEL (reference sequence). This CDR3 has 14 amino acids. CDR3 bases: TGTGCCAGCAGCCCAGGGCCGGTCACAGATACGCAGTATTTT. Its translation: CASSPGPVTDTQYF.

The chain carries TRBV7-2 and TRBJ2-2, with D possibly matching TRBD1 (6 bases). Deletions cut 5 bases from V and 5 bases from J, with 15 bases between. The CDR3 has 15 residues. Germline V gene data show CDR1 as SGHTA and CDR2 as FQGNSA. The CDR3 protein is CASSTDRLVTGELFF. CDR3 DNA sequence: TGTGCCAGCAGCACCGACAGGCTGGTTACCGGGGAGCTGTTTTTT.

The chain links TRBV29-1 to TRBJ1-2; TRBD1 matches 10 bases. V shed 6 bases and J 0 bases; nucleotides not matched to a gene: 7. CDR3 length equals 15 residues. Per the germline V gene, CDR1 is SQVTM and CDR2 is ANQGSEA. CDR3 amino acids: CSVGLGQGANYGYTF. The CDR3 DNA reads TGCAGCGTGGGGCTCGGACAGGGGGCTAACTATGGCTACACCTTC.

This clonotype occurred a few times. The chain recombines TRBV6-5 with TRBJ2-5; no clear D. Germline V lookup: CDR1 MNHEY, CDR2 SVGAGI. The germline V and J ends were trimmed by 4 bases and 4 bases, with 16 bases remaining between them. The CDR3 runs 15 residues. The CDR3 spells CASSSTPGQAETQYF. Written as DNA, the CDR3 is TGTGCCAGCAGTTCCACCCCCGGTCAAGCAGAGACCCAGTACTTC.

This clonotype has just a few counts. This sequence joins TRBV11-2 and TRBJ2-5; tentative D call: TRBD2 (6 bases). Per the germline V gene, CDR1 is SGHAT and CDR2 is FQNNGV. The length of the CDR3 is 16 residues. The V and J ends lost 5 bases and 3 bases respectively, with 19 bases between them. The chain's CDR3 is CASSRKAREMKETQYF. In DNA, the CDR3 is TGTGCCAGCAGCCGCAAGGCCCGGGAGATGAAAGAGACCCAGTACTTC.

The genes are TRBV3-1 and TRBJ2-5; D remains unclear. CDR1 and CDR2 from the germline V gene are LGHDT and YNNKEL (reference sequence). The CDR3 is 13 amino acids. V was clipped by 4 bases and J by 5 bases, with 11 bases between them. The CDR3 coding sequence is TGTGCCAGCAGCCGGACGATGAGGGAGACCCAGTACTTC. It specifies CASSRTMRETQYF.

The rearrangement uses TRBV9 and TRBJ2-7; 10 bases agree with TRBD1. The CDR3 runs to 16 residues. V dropped 2 bases and J dropped 0; count of bases not matched to a gene: 5. Germline values: CDR1 SGDLS, CDR2 YYNGEE. DNA of the CDR3: TGTGCCAGCAGCGTCGGACAGGGGGGGAGCTCCTACGAGCAGTACTTC. Its protein product is CASSVGQGGSSYEQYF.

The chain recombines TRBV7-2 with TRBJ1-5, with 12 bases matching TRBD1. Germline lookup yields CDR1 SGHTA and CDR2 FQGNSA. J gave up 6 bases and V 4 bases, and 4 bases lay outside the gene matches. The CDR3 length is 15 residues. The CDR3 nucleotides are TGTGCCAGCAGCTGGGGGACAGGGGGCGGTCAGCCCCAGCATTTT. Residues: CASSWGTGGGQPQHF.

In DNA, the CDR3 is TGCAGTGCTAGAGGCGGGAGTCTCAGCACAGATACGCAGTATTTT. Translation: CSARGGSLSTDTQYF. The chain couples TRBV20-1 to TRBJ2-3; TRBD2 matches at 7 bases. This CDR3 region has 15 residues. V shed 1 base and J 0 bases; nucleotides not matched to a gene: 4. CDR1 is DFQATT and CDR2 is SNEGSKA in the germline V gene (reference sequence).

V usage is TRBV5-1 and J usage is TRBJ2-2; D may be TRBD1 or TRBD2 (5 bases each). Trimming removed 4 bases from V and 9 bases from J, with 19 bases in between. Per the germline V gene, CDR1 is SGHRS and CDR2 is YFSETQ. CDR3 length: 15 residues. CDR3 residues: CASSVTGTTGRELFF. The CDR3 coding sequence is TGCGCCAGCAGCGTAACCGGGACCACCGGAAGGGAGCTGTTTTTT.

The chain couples TRBV3-1 to TRBJ2-1; D may be TRBD2 (5 bases). CDR1 LGHDT and CDR2 YNNKEL come from the germline V gene (reference sequence). The CDR3 extends over 13 amino acids. Trimming shortened V by 0 bases and J by 10 bases, and 10 bases separated the two germline ends. The chain's CDR3 is CASSQEGGREQFF. CDR3 DNA sequence: TGTGCCAGCAGCCAAGAAGGCGGGCGGGAGCAGTTCTTC.

At least ten counts were recorded for this clonotype. The chain is built from TRBV12-3 or TRBV12-4 and TRBJ2-7; 8 positions match TRBD1. Trimming cost V 5 bases and J 3 bases; bases outside gene matches: 15. This CDR3 is built from 17 residues. The CDR3 spells CASSPYRSRDRYYEQYF. The CDR3 coding sequence is TGTGCCAGCAGTCCCTATAGAAGCCGGGACAGGTACTACGAGCAGTACTTC.

This clonotype was counted a few times. V usage is TRBV4-3 and J usage is TRBJ1-2; 7 nucleotides match TRBD1. The CDR3 runs to 15 residues. The V and J ends lost 4 bases and 3 bases, in that order; junction bases with no gene match: 8. From germline, CDR1 is LGHNA and CDR2 YSLEER. The CDR3 sequence is CASSRATGVDYGYTF. The CDR3 DNA follows: TGCGCCAGCAGCCGGGCAACAGGGGTTGACTATGGCTACACCTTC.

The gene calls are TRBV2 and TRBJ2-3; the D gene is possibly TRBD1 (6 bases). The V end was cut by 6 bases, the J end by 1 base, with 14 bases between. Germline CDR1 SNHLY, CDR2 FYNNEI. The CDR3 covers 15 residues. CDR3 region: CASRLQGLGTDTQYF. CDR3 bases: TGTGCCAGCAGACTCCAGGGGTTGGGCACAGATACGCAGTATTTT.

The chain employs TRBV6-6 and TRBJ2-7, with TRBD1 matching over 7 bases. The trim removed 2 bases at V and 3 bases at J, leaving 4 bases unmatched. Germline V lookup: CDR1 MNHNY, CDR2 SVGAGI (reference sequence). The CDR3 length is 14 residues. CDR3 DNA: TGTGCCAGCAGTTACGAACAGGGGCACTACGAGCAGTACTTC. Protein: CASSYEQGHYEQYF.

The chain uses TRBV27 and TRBJ1-5; TRBD1 is a possible D gene (5 bases). Per germline, CDR1 MNHEY and CDR2 SMNVEV (reference sequence). This CDR3 spans 16 amino acids. The V gene lost 5 bases and the J gene lost 3 bases, with 17 bases spanning the gap. For the CDR3, the DNA is TGTGCCAGCAGTCCAGACCCGTCAGGGTACAATCAGCCCCAGCATTTT. It codes for CASSPDPSGYNQPQHF.